The rows below give T cell receptor beta chains drawn from one sample of a study of monozygotic twins with inflammatory bowel disease. No DNA is given; TCRdb re-called the 5' RACE reads and lists each CDR3 protein once. This sample's table reports approximately 330,000 distinct CDR3 sequences. The specimen was blood. These TCRs come from a human donor with ulcerative colitis or Crohn's disease, or a healthy co-twin of an affected twin (not recorded which). CDR3s include the opening cysteine and the closing phenylalanine or tryptophan.

v_gene	j_gene	CDR3aa
TRBV6-6	TRBJ2-7	CASSNRGGYEQYF
TRBV5-1	TRBJ2-1	CASGLNTPGLAGIRYNEQFF
TRBV5-1	TRBJ1-3	CASSSGTASGNTIYF
TRBV20-1	TRBJ1-6	CSARVLGGARDNSPLHF
TRBV5-6	TRBJ1-2	CASSFDSRQGANYGYTF
TRBV4-3	TRBJ1-3	CASSQDSPFGAGNTIYF
TRBV5-1	TRBJ2-5	CASSLRLAGNVQETQYF
TRBV7-9	TRBJ1-6	CASSYSGLRSPLHF
TRBV20-1	TRBJ2-1	CSAILAGGKEQFF
TRBV5-1	TRBJ2-1	CARGIGTIRNEQFF
TRBV21-1	TRBJ2-7	CASSKDWYMGQGSGEQYF
TRBV12-3/TRBV12-4	TRBJ2-7	CASSPVYYEQYF
TRBV12-3/TRBV12-4	TRBJ2-1	CASSLSPYYEQFF
TRBV20-1	TRBJ1-1	CSALTENTEAFF
TRBV10-2	TRBJ2-5	CASPLGGQSQETQYF
TRBV5-5	TRBJ1-1	CASSSAGGEEAFF
TRBV29-1	TRBJ2-7	CSVLGQGPYEQYF
TRBV23-1	TRBJ2-5	CASSPCDTRTETQYF
TRBV19	TRBJ2-1	CASSRVPGGYNEQFF
TRBV21-1	TRBJ1-1	CASSKRGEVPEAFF
TRBV27	TRBJ2-7	CASSYSDRVEQYF
TRBV2	TRBJ1-3	CASSGTVISGNTIYF
TRBV20-1	TRBJ1-6	CSSRIGQGHSPLHF
TRBV5-1	TRBJ1-2	CASSRGGEVETSYGYTF
TRBV5-1	TRBJ2-7	CASSLEAVSYEQYF
TRBV5-4	TRBJ2-5	CASSFQRKETQYF
TRBV19	TRBJ2-1	CATKIGGITYNEQFF
TRBV5-5	TRBJ2-1	CASSETSVSYNEQFF
TRBV5-6	TRBJ2-5	CASSAWGRGETQYF
TRBV5-5	TRBJ2-3	CASSLGPLWTDTQYF
TRBV15	TRBJ2-7	CATSSWDSPYEQYF
TRBV28	TRBJ2-2	CASSYRVKDTGELFF
TRBV9	TRBJ1-4	CASSVGGSKDSSNEKLFF
TRBV7-9	TRBJ2-1	CASSLRPGQTSYNEQFF
TRBV6-5	TRBJ1-6	CASSTDGASPLHF
TRBV7-2	TRBJ2-3	CASSWFSGNGDTQYF
TRBV19	TRBJ2-1	CASSLHLGLKRNEQFF
TRBV6-5	TRBJ2-2	CASTLRGTGELFF
TRBV6-4	TRBJ2-2	CASSDSTDRDTGELFF
TRBV4-3	TRBJ1-1	CASSPMLVNTEAFF
TRBV7-2	TRBJ2-7	CASSFSTPGTGSYEQYF
TRBV20-1	TRBJ2-1	CSASYGAGKDNEQFF
TRBV2	TRBJ2-5	CASTPDRAQETQYF